This TCR beta chain was captured in a study of molecular identifiers for immune sequencing clone quantification. The study's findings and limits: Shared barcodes on identical TCR molecules could underestimate the sizes of highly expanded clones.

Trimming cost V 1 base and J 0 bases, with 15 bases left between them. Per the germline V gene, CDR1 is KGHSY and CDR2 is FQNENV. The CDR3 runs 17 residues. Worth noting for this clonotype: Its target is not known.

For naive CD8 T cells, sorting used the CD8+CD4-CCR7+CD45RA+ phenotype. The use of previously described methods and listed TCR primers produced the bulk TCR libraries. Using its own MiXCR run on the PCR reads, TCRdb lists one record per CDR3 protein. The sample carries 85,000 to 90,000 distinct CDR3 sequences, around 20% recorded once. The sequenced sample consisted of naive CD8+ T cells from blood, with Jurkat cell RNA spiked in. Subset described: FACS-sorted CD8+CD4-CCR7+CD45RA+ naive T cells. This clonotype was sampled from a human donor in good health. Some libraries in this study had Jurkat cell RNA spiked in. V gene TRBV16 combines with J gene TRBJ1-1, with D possibly TRBD1 on 5 matching bases. For the CDR3, the DNA is TGTGCCAGCAGCCAATTGGGGTACTGGGGCATGAACACTGAAGCTTTCTTT. Protein sequence: CASSQLGYWGMNTEAFF.